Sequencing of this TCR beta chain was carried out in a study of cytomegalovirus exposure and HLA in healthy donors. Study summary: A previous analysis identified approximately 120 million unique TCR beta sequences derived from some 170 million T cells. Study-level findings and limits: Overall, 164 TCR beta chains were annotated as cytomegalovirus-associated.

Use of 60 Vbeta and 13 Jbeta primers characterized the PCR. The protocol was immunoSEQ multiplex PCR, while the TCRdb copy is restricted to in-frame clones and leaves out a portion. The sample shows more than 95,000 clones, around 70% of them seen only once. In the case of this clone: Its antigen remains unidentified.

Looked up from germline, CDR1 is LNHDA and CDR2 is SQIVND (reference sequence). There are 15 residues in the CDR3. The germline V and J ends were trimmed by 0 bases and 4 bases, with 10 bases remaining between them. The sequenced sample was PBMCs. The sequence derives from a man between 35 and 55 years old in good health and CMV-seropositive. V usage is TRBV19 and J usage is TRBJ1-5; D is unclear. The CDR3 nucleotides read TGTGCCAGTAGTATAGAGTGGGCACCTAATCAGCCCCAGCATTTT. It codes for CASSIEWAPNQPQHF.